Listed below are T cell receptor beta chains from one sample, sequenced in a study of T-cell memory formation after mild COVID-19. One entry per CDR3 protein, called by TCRdb with MiXCR from the 5' RACE reads. The sample lists 110,000 or so distinct CDR3 sequences; 22% were seen once. The sequenced material came from PBMCs or a T cell subset sorted from them (not recorded which). These receptors came from a man in his late teens or twenties who had mild COVID-19 (a few samples of this study predate the infection). Cell type and time point are not known. Both conserved end residues are part of each CDR3. Each record gives: V gene, J gene, CDR3 protein.

V gene: TRBV7-9
J gene: TRBJ2-1
CDR3 protein: CASSFAYGTGGSREQFF

V gene: TRBV5-6
J gene: TRBJ2-7
CDR3 protein: CASSADRVREQYF

V gene: TRBV7-8
J gene: TRBJ2-2
CDR3 protein: CASSPGDRGPGELFF

V gene: TRBV4-1
J gene: TRBJ2-2
CDR3 protein: CASSQWLRQSGELFF

V gene: TRBV7-9
J gene: TRBJ2-2
CDR3 protein: CASSIQGQNTGELFF

V gene: TRBV28
J gene: TRBJ2-2
CDR3 protein: CASSLYRGRGTGELFF

V gene: TRBV20-1
J gene: TRBJ2-3
CDR3 protein: CSARDGQSTDTQYF

V gene: TRBV5-6
J gene: TRBJ2-1
CDR3 protein: CASSLPWTSGGPSYNEQFF

V gene: TRBV4-3
J gene: TRBJ1-1
CDR3 protein: CASSQDGGTGNTEAFF

V gene: TRBV6-5
J gene: TRBJ2-2
CDR3 protein: CASKGFGGELFF

V gene: TRBV4-3
J gene: TRBJ2-2
CDR3 protein: CASSRGEGNTGELFF

V gene: TRBV7-9
J gene: TRBJ1-2
CDR3 protein: CASSHGVYGYTF

V gene: TRBV7-9
J gene: TRBJ2-1
CDR3 protein: CASSHARTAPRGEQFF

V gene: TRBV20-1
J gene: TRBJ2-6
CDR3 protein: CSAPPGPASGANVLTF

V gene: TRBV7-9
J gene: TRBJ2-1
CDR3 protein: CASSPWSDSEDEQFF

V gene: TRBV11-1
J gene: TRBJ2-2
CDR3 protein: CASSSIAGWNTGELFF

V gene: TRBV7-6
J gene: TRBJ2-2
CDR3 protein: CATSSSPYAAQTTGELFF

V gene: TRBV29-1
J gene: TRBJ2-1
CDR3 protein: CSVGRANEQFF

V gene: TRBV29-1
J gene: NA
CDR3 protein: CSVARGGALHEQYF

V gene: TRBV5-1
J gene: TRBJ1-1
CDR3 protein: CASSWTDPNTEAFF

V gene: TRBV12-3/TRBV12-4
J gene: TRBJ2-7
CDR3 protein: CASSSAGYEQYF

V gene: TRBV5-4
J gene: TRBJ2-5
CDR3 protein: CASSLAVQETQYF

V gene: TRBV7-9
J gene: TRBJ1-5
CDR3 protein: CASSLSGNSNQPQHF

V gene: TRBV4-2
J gene: TRBJ1-1
CDR3 protein: CASSEWTRMNTEAFF

V gene: TRBV28
J gene: TRBJ1-5
CDR3 protein: CASSTGRVQPQHF

V gene: TRBV20-1
J gene: TRBJ2-1
CDR3 protein: CSARPADFNEQFF

V gene: TRBV19
J gene: TRBJ2-7
CDR3 protein: CASSPGIAEQYF

V gene: TRBV3-1
J gene: TRBJ1-4
CDR3 protein: CASSQETGLNEKLFF

V gene: TRBV29-1
J gene: TRBJ2-3
CDR3 protein: CSAVEGRTDTQYF

V gene: TRBV7-3
J gene: TRBJ2-5
CDR3 protein: CASSLSSGGRETQYF

V gene: TRBV7-9
J gene: TRBJ2-3
CDR3 protein: CASSPTGNTDTQYF

V gene: TRBV4-2
J gene: TRBJ1-1
CDR3 protein: CASSPRQGSSTEAFF

V gene: TRBV6-5
J gene: TRBJ1-5
CDR3 protein: CASSSRQGVQPQHF

V gene: TRBV27
J gene: TRBJ2-6
CDR3 protein: CASSSGTSGANVLTF

V gene: TRBV4-3
J gene: TRBJ2-1
CDR3 protein: CASSHHLQGMGSDEQFF

V gene: TRBV20-1
J gene: TRBJ1-1
CDR3 protein: CSARDRWTAAEAFF

V gene: TRBV24-1
J gene: TRBJ1-2
CDR3 protein: CATSDLGYGYTF

V gene: TRBV4-3
J gene: TRBJ1-3
CDR3 protein: CASSEGSYAGNTIYF

V gene: TRBV27
J gene: TRBJ1-2
CDR3 protein: CASSLSLGGRDGYTF

V gene: TRBV11-2
J gene: TRBJ1-1
CDR3 protein: CASSWGTGNFEAFF

V gene: TRBV29-1
J gene: TRBJ1-1
CDR3 protein: CSALGSEAFF